What follows are 31 T cell receptor beta chains derived from one specimen sequenced in a study of OX40 agonist ivuxolimab in advanced cancers. The method was the immunoSEQ multiplex PCR assay. Entries here come from immuneACCESS through TCRdb and include only in-frame sequences with V and J called. Some clones fail to appear in such tables; in the studies checked, an unresolved V gene covers under half of the shortfall, and the cause of the remainder is unknown. Within this sample are roughly 13,000 clones, with roughly 76% of them counted one time only. The ten biggest clones cover more than 15% of the sample. Sequencing used CD4+ or CD8+ T cells sorted from blood, obtained in a trial of the OX40 agonist ivuxolimab. The receptors here all came from an adult with an advanced solid tumor such as melanoma, head and neck, liver or kidney cancer.

This clone was detected a few times. The chain has TRBV19 and TRBJ1-2; D is perhaps TRBD1 (5 bases). The CDR3 is 14 amino acids. The V end lost 7 bases, the J end lost 2 bases, and 14 bases lay between the germline ends. In germline, CDR1 is LNHDA, CDR2 SQIVND (reference sequence). This chain's CDR3 is CASTIVAGNYGYTF. In DNA form, the CDR3 reads TGTGCCAGTACCATTGTGGCAGGGAACTATGGCTACACCTTC.

This clone appeared a single time. The chain recombines TRBV9 with TRBJ2-3; 10 bases are a match to TRBD1. The CDR3 extends over 15 amino acids. The junction had 4 bases not matched to a gene; V was cut back by 4 bases and J by 2 bases. Germline assignment: CDR1 SGDLS and CDR2 YYNGEE. In DNA, the CDR3 is TGTGCCAGCAGCAAGGGACAGGGGACCACAGATACGCAGTATTTT. It is translated as CASSKGQGTTDTQYF.

The rearrangement joins TRBV7-6 to TRBJ2-2; D is possibly TRBD2 (6 bases). This CDR3 comprises 16 residues. The germline V and J ends were trimmed by 5 bases and 1 base, with 14 bases remaining between them. Germline V gene lookup returns CDR1 SGHVS and CDR2 FNYEAQ. CDR3 DNA sequence: TGTGCCAGCAGCCAGCCGGGGAGGATGAACACCGGGGAGCTGTTTTTT. This sequence encodes CASSQPGRMNTGELFF.

The chain combines TRBV7-9 with TRBJ1-4; a possible D gene is TRBD1 (6 bases). CDR3 length: 14 residues. The V and J ends lost 4 bases and 4 bases respectively, with 10 bases between them. From germline, CDR1 is SEHNR and CDR2 FQNEAQ (reference sequence). CDR3 sequence: CASSSWGLNEKLFF. CDR3 sequence (DNA): TGTGCCAGCAGCTCCTGGGGGCTTAATGAAAAACTGTTTTTT.

The chain recombines TRBV7-2 with TRBJ2-1, with TRBD2 matching over 15 bases. Germline V gene data show CDR1 as SGHTA and CDR2 as FQGNSA. V lost 4 bases and J lost 7; bases outside the gene matches: 11. The CDR3 has 18 amino acids. CDR3 DNA: TGTGCCAGCAGCTCAGGACTAGCGGGGGGGCCAAATTGGAATGAGCAGTTCTTC. Its translation is CASSSGLAGGPNWNEQFF.

The V and J genes are TRBV5-6 and TRBJ2-6, with no clear D. Germline V gives CDR1 SGHDT, CDR2 YYEEEE. The CDR3 spans 15 residues. With 4 bases removed from V and 0 bases from J, the gap between germline ends came to 8 bases. CDR3 nucleotide sequence: TGTGCCAGCAGCCCGTGGCCCTCTGGGGCCAACGTCCTGACTTTC. Translation gives CASSPWPSGANVLTF.

The chain carries TRBV6-6 and TRBJ2-1; no firm D call. Germline CDR1 and CDR2: MNHNY and SVGAGI (reference sequence). This CDR3 has 13 amino acids. Trimming cost V 7 bases and J 0 bases, with 7 bases left between them. The chain's CDR3 is CASIPSSYNEQFF. In DNA, the CDR3 is TGTGCCAGCATCCCTAGCTCCTACAATGAGCAGTTCTTC.

This clone appeared once. V is TRBV20-1 and J is TRBJ2-1, with D unclear. V was trimmed by 4 bases and J by 3 bases, leaving 4 bases between them. CDR1 DFQATT and CDR2 SNEGSKA come from the germline V gene (reference sequence). CDR3 length: 11 amino acids. As DNA, the CDR3 is TGCAGTGCTACTAGCTACAATGAGCAGTTCTTC. It is translated as CSATSYNEQFF.

The CDR3 region is CASSFGGGLDEQFF. As DNA, the CDR3 is TGTGCCAGCAGCTTTGGCGGGGGGCTCGATGAGCAGTTCTTC. The rearrangement links TRBV7-3 to TRBJ2-1, with 8 bases lining up with TRBD2. The germline V gene has CDR1 SGHTA and CDR2 FQGTGA. The CDR3 spans 14 residues. V was pared by 3 bases and J by 8 bases, with 6 bases of the junction left unmatched.

The V and J genes are TRBV5-4 and TRBJ2-7; 11 bases are shared with TRBD2. The CDR3 runs to 15 residues. V lost 4 bases to trimming and J lost 3 bases; unmatched junction nucleotides: 6. CDR1 SGHNT and CDR2 YYREEE come from the germline V gene (reference sequence). CDR3 DNA: TGTGCCAGCAGCAAAACTAGCGGGGGTAGCTACGAGCAGTACTTC. It translates to CASSKTSGGSYEQYF.

The chain is built from TRBV7-9 and TRBJ1-2, with 7 positions matching TRBD1. The germline V gene encodes CDR1 SEHNR and CDR2 FQNEAQ (reference sequence). V dropped 5 bases and J dropped 7; count of bases not matched to a gene: 4. There are 12 residues in the CDR3. As DNA, the CDR3 is TGTGCCAGCAGCAGCGACAGGGTTGGCTACACCTTC. Protein: CASSSDRVGYTF.

The V call is TRBV6-5, the J call TRBJ2-7, with 7 positions matching TRBD1. The CDR3 has 14 amino acids. V trimming: 5 bases; J trimming: 0 bases; junction bases outside the gene matches: 4. Germline values: CDR1 MNHEY, CDR2 SVGAGI. The DNA for the CDR3 is TGTGCCAGCAGTAGTACAGGGGCCTCCTACGAGCAGTACTTC. Translating gives CASSSTGASYEQYF.

J is TRBJ2-7 and V is TRBV14, with TRBD1 matching over 7 bases. CDR1 SGHDN and CDR2 FVKESK come from the germline V gene. The ends lost 2 bases at V and 0 bases at J; junction bases unmatched: 4. CDR3 length equals 15 residues. The CDR3 loop is CASSQIPGGSYEQYF. The CDR3, as DNA: TGTGCCAGCAGCCAAATACCAGGGGGCTCCTACGAGCAGTACTTC.

The chain combines TRBV4-3 with TRBJ1-1; tentatively, D is TRBD1 (5 bases). Trimming removed 1 base at V and 3 bases at J, with 18 bases between. The CDR3 is 17 residues long. The germline V gene has CDR1 LGHNA and CDR2 YSLEER. CDR3 sequence (DNA): TGCGCCAGCAGCCAAGCCCTTAGGACCAGGGTGCACACTGAAGCTTTCTTT. As protein: CASSQALRTRVHTEAFF.

The chain employs TRBV6-1 and TRBJ2-7; unclear D gene. Looked up from germline, CDR1 is MNHNS and CDR2 is SASEGT. Trimming cost V 7 bases and J 0 bases, with 13 bases left between them. This CDR3 has 14 amino acids. CDR3 in DNA: TGTGCCAGCACCCCCCGCCGGGTCTCCTACGAGCAGTACTTC. It translates to CASTPRRVSYEQYF.

J is TRBJ1-2 and V is TRBV29-1; D uncertain. This CDR3 is 13 amino acids long. V shed 4 bases and J shed 2 bases, with 11 bases lying between them. Germline CDR1 is SQVTM and CDR2 is ANQGSEA. CDR3 sequence (DNA): TGCAGCGTTGGCCCAGCGAGAAACTATGGCTACACCTTC. It encodes CSVGPARNYGYTF.

V and J are TRBV5-8 and TRBJ1-2, with D possibly matching TRBD1 (6 bases). Per germline, CDR1 SGHTS and CDR2 YDEGEE. The CDR3 runs to 14 residues. Trimming pared 2 bases from V and 1 base from J, leaving 9 bases between. CDR3 loop: CASSLGDINYGYTF. DNA for the CDR3: TGTGCCAGCAGCTTAGGGGACATTAACTATGGCTACACCTTC.

A note on this clone: Other DNA sequences in the same sample also yield this CDR3. V is TRBV5-5 and J is TRBJ1-1, with unresolved D. Per germline, CDR1 SGHKS and CDR2 YYEKEE (reference sequence). This CDR3 is built from 13 residues. Trimming removed 2 bases at V and 1 base at J, with 6 bases between. CDR3 residues: CASSLWENTEAFF. CDR3 coding DNA: TGTGCCAGCAGCTTATGGGAGAACACTGAAGCTTTCTTT.

The chain is built from TRBV4-2 and TRBJ2-7; tentatively, D is TRBD2 (6 bases). The CDR3 runs 14 residues. V dropped 0 bases and J dropped 2 bases, with 8 bases sitting between them. Germline CDR1 LGHNA, CDR2 YNFKEQ. CDR3 in amino acids: CASSQEAGTYEQYF. In nucleotides, the CDR3 is TGTGCCAGCAGCCAAGAGGCGGGGACCTACGAGCAGTACTTC.

The V gene is TRBV5-5, the J gene TRBJ2-1, with D perhaps TRBD1 or TRBD2 (5 bases each). The germline V and J ends were trimmed by 1 base and 4 bases, with 24 bases remaining between them. The CDR3 covers 19 residues. Looked up from germline, CDR1 is SGHKS and CDR2 is YYEKEE (reference sequence). CDR3 protein: CASSLRASRGQGLYNEQFF. DNA of the CDR3: TGTGCCAGCAGCTTGAGGGCTTCGCGCGGGCAGGGCTTATACAATGAGCAGTTCTTC.

The chain carries TRBV9 and TRBJ1-2; D uncertain. Germline CDR1 and CDR2: SGDLS and YYNGEE. The CDR3 runs to 12 residues. V lost 1 base to trimming and J lost 13 bases, with 14 bases between them. CDR3 in DNA: TGTGCCAGCAGCGTACGGCGGGCTCCCCCCACCTTC. Its translation is CASSVRRAPPTF.

The chain couples TRBV5-1 to TRBJ2-5, with 9 positions matching TRBD1. Germline CDR1 SGHRS, CDR2 YFSETQ. The CDR3 loop spans 18 amino acids. Losses at the gene ends were 0 bases for V and 5 bases for J; bases not matched to a gene: 14. CDR3 nucleotides: TGCGCCAGCAGCTTGGGGGACAGGGCACAGTTCGCCGGGGAGACCCAGTACTTC. Translated: CASSLGDRAQFAGETQYF. Based on the CDR3 plus reference TRBV5-1 and TRBJ2-5, the full variable domain is KAGVTQTPRYLIKTRGQQVTLSCSPISGHRSVSWYQQTPGQGLQFLFEYFSETQRNKGNFPGRFSGRQFSNSRSEMNVSTLELGDSALYLCASSLGDRAQFAGETQYFGPGTRLLVL.

This clone counts as medium-sized (0.01 to 0.1%). The V call is TRBV5-5, the J call TRBJ1-2; D may be TRBD1 (6 bases). This CDR3 has 13 residues. CDR1 is SGHKS and CDR2 is YYEKEE in the germline V gene (reference sequence). V lost 4 bases and J lost 5, with 12 bases in between. This chain's CDR3 is CASSKEGEYGYTF. Written as DNA, the CDR3 is TGTGCCAGCAGCAAGGAGGGGGAGTATGGCTACACCTTC.

The rearrangement joins TRBV18 to TRBJ2-1; 13 nucleotides line up with TRBD2. The CDR3 runs to 19 residues. Germline CDR1 is KGHSH and CDR2 is LQKENI. The V segment lost 3 bases and the J segment 0 bases; nucleotides outside the gene matches: 8. CDR3 sequence: CASSPRTSGGTSSYNEQFF. CDR3 nucleotide sequence: TGTGCCAGCTCACCCCGGACTAGCGGGGGTACGAGCTCCTACAATGAGCAGTTCTTC.

This clone is a singleton in its sample. The chain is built from TRBV2 and TRBJ1-2; D is unresolved. Germline loops: CDR1 SNHLY, CDR2 FYNNEI. This CDR3 is 13 amino acids long. V was shortened by 3 bases and J by 2 bases, with 7 bases between the two germline ends. The CDR3 here is CASSDQRNYGYTF. CDR3 DNA sequence: TGTGCCAGCAGTGACCAGAGAAACTATGGCTACACCTTC.

The gene calls are TRBV11-2 and TRBJ2-7; 7 positions agree with TRBD2. The CDR3 spans 14 residues. J lost 3 bases, V lost 5 bases, and 7 bases had no gene match. Germline V gives CDR1 SGHAT, CDR2 FQNNGV. The CDR3 protein is CASSLLPGGYEQYF. For the CDR3, the DNA is TGTGCCAGCAGCCTTTTGCCGGGGGGCTACGAGCAGTACTTC.

This clone is large (0.1 to 1%) by share. The V and J genes are TRBV9 and TRBJ1-4, with D unresolved. Germline CDR1 and CDR2: SGDLS and YYNGEE. The CDR3 loop spans 15 amino acids. Trimming removed 3 bases at V and 5 bases at J, with 14 bases between. The CDR3 is CASSGEGAVNEKLFF. In nucleotides, the CDR3 is TGTGCCAGCAGCGGCGAGGGAGCAGTCAATGAAAAACTGTTTTTT.

This chain connects TRBV27 to TRBJ2-3; TRBD2 matches 7 bases. The ends lost 6 bases at V and 2 bases at J; junction bases unmatched: 2. This CDR3 region has 13 residues. CDR1 and CDR2 (germline): MNHEY, SMNVEV (reference sequence). The CDR3 here is CASRRGNTDTQYF. The CDR3 DNA reads TGTGCCAGCAGGCGGGGGAACACAGATACGCAGTATTTT.

This chain uses TRBV7-8 with TRBJ2-1; 7 bases agree with TRBD2. Germline V gene lookup returns CDR1 SGHVS and CDR2 FQNEAQ. This CDR3 has 15 amino acids. The V gene end was trimmed by 5 bases and the J gene end by 8 bases; junction bases not matched to a gene: 12. CDR3: CASSPTGGTYDEQFF. The DNA of the CDR3 is TGTGCCAGCAGCCCTACGGGGGGTACGTACGATGAGCAGTTCTTC.

The CDR3 loop is CATSRGPGWGEKLFF. CDR3 DNA: TGTGCCACCAGCAGAGGCCCAGGCTGGGGAGAAAAACTGTTTTTT. V is TRBV15 and J is TRBJ1-4, with D unclear. V lost 1 base, J lost 8 bases, and 14 bases lay in between. This CDR3 has 15 amino acids. Germline values: CDR1 LNHNV, CDR2 YYDKDF (reference sequence).

This clone has a handful of counts. The chain links TRBV25-1 to TRBJ1-2; D is perhaps TRBD1 (5 bases). The CDR3 sequence is 15 residues long. Germline V CDR1 and CDR2: MGHDK, SYGVNS. V lost 1 base, J lost 0 bases, and 9 bases lay in between. The chain's CDR3 is CASSEFDSTNYGYTF. In DNA form, the CDR3 reads TGTGCCAGCAGTGAATTTGACAGCACTAACTATGGCTACACCTTC.